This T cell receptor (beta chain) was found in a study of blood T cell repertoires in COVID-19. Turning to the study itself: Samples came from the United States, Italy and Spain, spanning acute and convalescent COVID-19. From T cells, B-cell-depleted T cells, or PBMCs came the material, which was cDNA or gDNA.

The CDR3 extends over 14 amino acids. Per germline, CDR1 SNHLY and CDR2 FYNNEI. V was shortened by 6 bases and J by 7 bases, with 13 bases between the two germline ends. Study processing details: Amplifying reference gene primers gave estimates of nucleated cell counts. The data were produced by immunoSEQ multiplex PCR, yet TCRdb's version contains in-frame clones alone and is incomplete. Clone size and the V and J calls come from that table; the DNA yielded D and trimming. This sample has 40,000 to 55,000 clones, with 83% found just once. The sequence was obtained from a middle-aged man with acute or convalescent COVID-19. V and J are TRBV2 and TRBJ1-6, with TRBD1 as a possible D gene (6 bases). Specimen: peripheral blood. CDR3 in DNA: TGTGCCAGCAGGGGCGGCAGGGGAAATTCACCCCTCCACTTT. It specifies CASRGGRGNSPLHF.